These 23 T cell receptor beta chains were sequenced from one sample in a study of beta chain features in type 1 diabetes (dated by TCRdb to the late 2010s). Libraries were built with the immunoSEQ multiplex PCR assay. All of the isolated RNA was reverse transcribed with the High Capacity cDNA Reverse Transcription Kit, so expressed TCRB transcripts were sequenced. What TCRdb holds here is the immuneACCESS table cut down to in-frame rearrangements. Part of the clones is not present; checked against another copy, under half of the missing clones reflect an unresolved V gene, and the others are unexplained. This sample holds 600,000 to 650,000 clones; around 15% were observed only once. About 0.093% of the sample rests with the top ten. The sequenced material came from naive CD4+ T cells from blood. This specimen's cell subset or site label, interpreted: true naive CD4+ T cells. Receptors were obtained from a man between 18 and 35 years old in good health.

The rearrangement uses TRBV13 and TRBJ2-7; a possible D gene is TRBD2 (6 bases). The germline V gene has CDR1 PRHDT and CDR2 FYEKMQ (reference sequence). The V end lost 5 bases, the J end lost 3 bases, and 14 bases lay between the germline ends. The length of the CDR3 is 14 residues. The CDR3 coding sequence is TGTGCCAGCAGCCGGGCGGGACCGAACTACGAGCAGTACTTC. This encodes CASSRAGPNYEQYF.

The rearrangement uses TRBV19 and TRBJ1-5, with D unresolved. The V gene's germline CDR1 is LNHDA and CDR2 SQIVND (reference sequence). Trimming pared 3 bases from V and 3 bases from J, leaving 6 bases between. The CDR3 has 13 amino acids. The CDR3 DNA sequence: TGTGCCAGTAGTATGGCACACAATCAGCCCCAGCATTTT. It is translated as CASSMAHNQPQHF.

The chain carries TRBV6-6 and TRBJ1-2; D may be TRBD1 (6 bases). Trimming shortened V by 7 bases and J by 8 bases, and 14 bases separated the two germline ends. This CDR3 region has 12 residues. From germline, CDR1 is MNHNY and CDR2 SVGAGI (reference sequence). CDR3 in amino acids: CASKLQGSGYTF. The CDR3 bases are TGTGCCAGCAAATTACAGGGATCAGGCTACACCTTC.

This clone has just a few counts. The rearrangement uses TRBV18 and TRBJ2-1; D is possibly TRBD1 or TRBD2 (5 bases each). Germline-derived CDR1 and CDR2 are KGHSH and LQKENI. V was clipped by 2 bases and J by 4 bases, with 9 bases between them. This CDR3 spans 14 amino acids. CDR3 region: CASSPSGGYNEQFF. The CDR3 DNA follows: TGTGCCAGCTCACCAAGTGGGGGATACAATGAGCAGTTCTTC.

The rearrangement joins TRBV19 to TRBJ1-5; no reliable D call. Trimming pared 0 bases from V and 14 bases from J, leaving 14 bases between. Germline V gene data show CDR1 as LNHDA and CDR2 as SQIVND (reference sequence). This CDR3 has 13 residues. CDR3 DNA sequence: TGTGCCAGTAGTATAGATCGAGCAGGACTAAAGCATTTT. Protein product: CASSIDRAGLKHF.

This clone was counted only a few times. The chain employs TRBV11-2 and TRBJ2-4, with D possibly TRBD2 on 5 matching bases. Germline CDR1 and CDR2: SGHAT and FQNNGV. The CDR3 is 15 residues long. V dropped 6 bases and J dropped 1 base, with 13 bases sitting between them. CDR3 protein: CASRPTGWAKNIQYF. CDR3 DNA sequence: TGTGCCAGCAGACCGACGGGGTGGGCCAAAAACATTCAGTACTTC.

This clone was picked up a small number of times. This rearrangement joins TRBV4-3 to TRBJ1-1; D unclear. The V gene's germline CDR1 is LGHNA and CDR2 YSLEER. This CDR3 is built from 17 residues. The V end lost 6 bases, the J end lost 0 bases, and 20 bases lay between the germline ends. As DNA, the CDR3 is TGCGCCAGCAGTTCGAACACTTGGACGAAAATGAACACTGAAGCTTTCTTT. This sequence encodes CASSSNTWTKMNTEAFF.

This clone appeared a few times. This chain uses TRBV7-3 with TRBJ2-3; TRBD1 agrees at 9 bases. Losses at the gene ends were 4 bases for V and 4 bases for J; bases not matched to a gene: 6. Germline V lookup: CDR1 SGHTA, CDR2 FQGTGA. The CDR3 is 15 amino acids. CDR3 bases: TGTGCCAGCAGCTACCGGGACAGGGTATCAGATACGCAGTATTTT. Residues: CASSYRDRVSDTQYF.

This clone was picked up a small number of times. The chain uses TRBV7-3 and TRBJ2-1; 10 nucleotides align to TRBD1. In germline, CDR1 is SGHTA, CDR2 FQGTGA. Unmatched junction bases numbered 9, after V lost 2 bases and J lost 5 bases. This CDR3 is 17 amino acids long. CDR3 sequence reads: CASSLGSGTGADNEQFF. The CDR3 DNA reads TGTGCCAGCAGCTTAGGATCCGGGACAGGGGCGGACAATGAGCAGTTCTTC.

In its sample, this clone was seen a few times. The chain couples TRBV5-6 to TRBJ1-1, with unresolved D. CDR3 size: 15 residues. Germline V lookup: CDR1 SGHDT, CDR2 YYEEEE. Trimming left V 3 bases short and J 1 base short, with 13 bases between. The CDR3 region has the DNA TGTGCCAGCAGCTGGCGGAGCAGCCGGAACACTGAAGCTTTCTTT. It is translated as CASSWRSSRNTEAFF.

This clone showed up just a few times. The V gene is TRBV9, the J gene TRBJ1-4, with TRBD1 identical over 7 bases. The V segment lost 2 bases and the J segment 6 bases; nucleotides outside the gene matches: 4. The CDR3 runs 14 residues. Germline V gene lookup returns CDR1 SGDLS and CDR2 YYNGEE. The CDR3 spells CASSVDGTDEKLFF. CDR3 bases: TGTGCCAGCAGCGTCGACGGGACAGATGAAAAACTGTTTTTT.

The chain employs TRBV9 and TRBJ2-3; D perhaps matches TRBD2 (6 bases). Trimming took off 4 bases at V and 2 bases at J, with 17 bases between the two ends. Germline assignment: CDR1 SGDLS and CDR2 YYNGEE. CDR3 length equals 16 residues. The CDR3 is CASSPKTRGSTDTQYF. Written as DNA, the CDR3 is TGTGCCAGCAGCCCTAAGACCCGGGGGTCCACAGATACGCAGTATTTT.

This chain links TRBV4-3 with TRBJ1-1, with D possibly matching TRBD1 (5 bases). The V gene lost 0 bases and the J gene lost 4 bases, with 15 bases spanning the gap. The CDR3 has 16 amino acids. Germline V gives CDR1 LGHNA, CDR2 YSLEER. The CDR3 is CASSQDSGGRRTEAFF. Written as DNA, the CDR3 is TGCGCCAGCAGCCAAGATAGCGGGGGACGGCGCACTGAAGCTTTCTTT.

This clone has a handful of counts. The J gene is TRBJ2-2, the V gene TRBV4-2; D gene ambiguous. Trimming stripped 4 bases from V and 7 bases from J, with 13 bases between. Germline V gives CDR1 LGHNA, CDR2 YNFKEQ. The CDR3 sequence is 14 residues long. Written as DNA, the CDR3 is TGTGCCAGCAGCCCCTATAGCTCAAACGGGGAGCTGTTTTTT. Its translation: CASSPYSSNGELFF.

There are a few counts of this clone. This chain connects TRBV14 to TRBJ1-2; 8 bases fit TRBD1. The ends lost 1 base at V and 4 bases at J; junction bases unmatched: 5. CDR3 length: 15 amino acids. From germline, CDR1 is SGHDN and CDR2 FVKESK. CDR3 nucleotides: TGTGCCAGCAGCCAAGCTTACGGGACAGGCTATGGCTACACCTTC. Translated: CASSQAYGTGYGYTF.

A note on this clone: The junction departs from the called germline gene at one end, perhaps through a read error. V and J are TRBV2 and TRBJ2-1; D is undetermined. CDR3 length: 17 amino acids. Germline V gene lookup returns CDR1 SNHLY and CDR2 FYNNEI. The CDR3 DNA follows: TGTGCCAGCATTGAAAAGTCATGGTATTCGGGTAGCAATGAGCAGTTCTTC. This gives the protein CASIEKSWYSGSNEQFF. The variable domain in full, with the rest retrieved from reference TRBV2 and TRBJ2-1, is EPEVTQTPSHQVTQMGQEVILRCVPISNHLYFYWYRQILGQKVEFLVSFYNNEISEKSEIFDDQFSVERPDGSNFTLKIRSTKLEDSAMYFCASIEKSWYSGSNEQFFGPGTRLTVL.

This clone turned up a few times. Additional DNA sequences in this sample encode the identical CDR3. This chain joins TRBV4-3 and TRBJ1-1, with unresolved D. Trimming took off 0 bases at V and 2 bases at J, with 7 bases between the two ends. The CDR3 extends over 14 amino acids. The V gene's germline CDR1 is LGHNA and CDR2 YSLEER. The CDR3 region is CASSQEYRNTEAFF. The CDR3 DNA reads TGCGCCAGCAGCCAAGAATACAGAAACACTGAAGCTTTCTTT.

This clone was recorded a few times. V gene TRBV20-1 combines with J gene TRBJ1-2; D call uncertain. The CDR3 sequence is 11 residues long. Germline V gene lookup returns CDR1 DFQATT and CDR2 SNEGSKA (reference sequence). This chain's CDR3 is CSPGFNYGYTF. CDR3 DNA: TGCAGCCCCGGATTTAACTATGGCTACACCTTC.

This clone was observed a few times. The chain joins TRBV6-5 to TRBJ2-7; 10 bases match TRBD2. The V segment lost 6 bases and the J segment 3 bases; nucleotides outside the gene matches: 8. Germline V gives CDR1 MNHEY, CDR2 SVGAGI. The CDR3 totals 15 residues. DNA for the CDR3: TGTGCCAGCAGCGGTACTAGCGGGGCAATCTACGAGCAGTACTTC. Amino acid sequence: CASSGTSGAIYEQYF.

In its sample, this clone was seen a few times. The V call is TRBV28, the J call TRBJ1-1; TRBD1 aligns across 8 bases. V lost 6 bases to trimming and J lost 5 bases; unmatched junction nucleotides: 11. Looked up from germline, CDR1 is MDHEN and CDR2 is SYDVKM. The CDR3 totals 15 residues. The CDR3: CASSQRTGLRTEAFF. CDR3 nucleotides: TGTGCCAGCAGCCAGAGGACAGGGTTGAGAACTGAAGCTTTCTTT.

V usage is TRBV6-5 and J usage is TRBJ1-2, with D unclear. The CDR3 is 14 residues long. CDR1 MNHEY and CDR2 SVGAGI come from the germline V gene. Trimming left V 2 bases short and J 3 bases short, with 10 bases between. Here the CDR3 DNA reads TGTGCCAGCAGTTACGGGGTAGGATACTATGGCTACACCTTC. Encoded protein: CASSYGVGYYGYTF.

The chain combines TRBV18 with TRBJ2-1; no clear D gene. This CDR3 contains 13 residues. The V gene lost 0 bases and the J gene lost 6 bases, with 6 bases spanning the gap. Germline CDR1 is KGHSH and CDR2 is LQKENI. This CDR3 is CASSPPNPNEQFF. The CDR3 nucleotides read TGTGCCAGCTCACCACCGAACCCCAATGAGCAGTTCTTC.

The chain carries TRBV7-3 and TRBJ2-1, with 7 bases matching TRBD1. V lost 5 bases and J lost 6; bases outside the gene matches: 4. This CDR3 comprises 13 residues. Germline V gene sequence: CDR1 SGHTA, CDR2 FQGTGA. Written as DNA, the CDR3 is TGTGCCAGCAGCCGAACAGGGGTCAATGAGCAGTTCTTC. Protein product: CASSRTGVNEQFF.